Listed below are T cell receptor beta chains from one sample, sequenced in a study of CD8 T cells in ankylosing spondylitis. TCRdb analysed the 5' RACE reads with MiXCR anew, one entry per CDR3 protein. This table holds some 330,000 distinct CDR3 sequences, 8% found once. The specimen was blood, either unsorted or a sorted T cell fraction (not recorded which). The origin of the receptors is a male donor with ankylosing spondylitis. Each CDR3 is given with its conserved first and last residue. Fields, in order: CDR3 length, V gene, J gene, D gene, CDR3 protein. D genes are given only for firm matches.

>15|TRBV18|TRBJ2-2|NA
CASSPAGPNTGELFF
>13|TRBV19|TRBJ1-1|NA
CASSRLRNTEAFF
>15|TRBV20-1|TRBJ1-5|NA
CSARDYRVSNQPQHF
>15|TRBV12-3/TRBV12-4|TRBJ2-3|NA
CASSSRGGATDTQYF
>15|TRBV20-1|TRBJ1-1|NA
CSARVGSQYNTEAFF
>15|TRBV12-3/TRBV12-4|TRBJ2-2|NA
CASSPNGSPTGELFF
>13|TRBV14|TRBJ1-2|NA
CASSLQGLVGYTF
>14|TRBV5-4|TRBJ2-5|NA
CASREEGLGETQYF
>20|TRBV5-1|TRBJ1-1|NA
CASSLGSPLLDTGSGTEAFF
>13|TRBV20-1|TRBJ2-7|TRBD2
CSASPSGSYEQYF
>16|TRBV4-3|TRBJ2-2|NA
CASSQASGGVTGELFF
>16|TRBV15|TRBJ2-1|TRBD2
CATSRSQRLAGNEQFF
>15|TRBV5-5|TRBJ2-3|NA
CASSLDGSSTDTQYF
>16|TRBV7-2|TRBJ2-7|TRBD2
CASSPDGTSGTYEQYF
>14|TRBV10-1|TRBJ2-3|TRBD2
CASSEDLAGDTQYF
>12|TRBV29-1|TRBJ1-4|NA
CSVRGGPEKLFF
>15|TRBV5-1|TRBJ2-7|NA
CASSLASPPPYEQYF
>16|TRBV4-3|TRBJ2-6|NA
CASSQVAGPGANVLTF
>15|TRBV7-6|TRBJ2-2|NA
CASSLGGAGTGELFF
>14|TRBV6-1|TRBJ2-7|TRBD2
CASRTLADMYEQYF
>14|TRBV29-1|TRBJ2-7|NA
CSVGVRGFTYEQYF
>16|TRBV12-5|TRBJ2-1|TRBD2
CASGPPLAGGYNEQFF
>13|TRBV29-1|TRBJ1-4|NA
CSVGWQGGEKLFF
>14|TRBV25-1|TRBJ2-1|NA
CASRPMPQDNEQFF
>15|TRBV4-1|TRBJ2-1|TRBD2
CASSPLAGGRNEQFF
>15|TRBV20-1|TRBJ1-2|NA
CSARVYGGQIGGYTF